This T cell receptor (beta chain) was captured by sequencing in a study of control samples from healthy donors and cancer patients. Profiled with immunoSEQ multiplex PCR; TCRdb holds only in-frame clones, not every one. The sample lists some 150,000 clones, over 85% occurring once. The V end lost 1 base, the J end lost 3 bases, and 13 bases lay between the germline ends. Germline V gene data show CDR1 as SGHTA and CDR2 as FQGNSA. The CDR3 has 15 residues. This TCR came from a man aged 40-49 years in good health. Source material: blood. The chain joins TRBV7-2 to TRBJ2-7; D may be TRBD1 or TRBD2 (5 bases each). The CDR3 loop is CASSLDPGRIYEQYF. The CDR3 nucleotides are TGTGCCAGCAGCTTAGACCCAGGGAGAATCTACGAGCAGTACTTC.